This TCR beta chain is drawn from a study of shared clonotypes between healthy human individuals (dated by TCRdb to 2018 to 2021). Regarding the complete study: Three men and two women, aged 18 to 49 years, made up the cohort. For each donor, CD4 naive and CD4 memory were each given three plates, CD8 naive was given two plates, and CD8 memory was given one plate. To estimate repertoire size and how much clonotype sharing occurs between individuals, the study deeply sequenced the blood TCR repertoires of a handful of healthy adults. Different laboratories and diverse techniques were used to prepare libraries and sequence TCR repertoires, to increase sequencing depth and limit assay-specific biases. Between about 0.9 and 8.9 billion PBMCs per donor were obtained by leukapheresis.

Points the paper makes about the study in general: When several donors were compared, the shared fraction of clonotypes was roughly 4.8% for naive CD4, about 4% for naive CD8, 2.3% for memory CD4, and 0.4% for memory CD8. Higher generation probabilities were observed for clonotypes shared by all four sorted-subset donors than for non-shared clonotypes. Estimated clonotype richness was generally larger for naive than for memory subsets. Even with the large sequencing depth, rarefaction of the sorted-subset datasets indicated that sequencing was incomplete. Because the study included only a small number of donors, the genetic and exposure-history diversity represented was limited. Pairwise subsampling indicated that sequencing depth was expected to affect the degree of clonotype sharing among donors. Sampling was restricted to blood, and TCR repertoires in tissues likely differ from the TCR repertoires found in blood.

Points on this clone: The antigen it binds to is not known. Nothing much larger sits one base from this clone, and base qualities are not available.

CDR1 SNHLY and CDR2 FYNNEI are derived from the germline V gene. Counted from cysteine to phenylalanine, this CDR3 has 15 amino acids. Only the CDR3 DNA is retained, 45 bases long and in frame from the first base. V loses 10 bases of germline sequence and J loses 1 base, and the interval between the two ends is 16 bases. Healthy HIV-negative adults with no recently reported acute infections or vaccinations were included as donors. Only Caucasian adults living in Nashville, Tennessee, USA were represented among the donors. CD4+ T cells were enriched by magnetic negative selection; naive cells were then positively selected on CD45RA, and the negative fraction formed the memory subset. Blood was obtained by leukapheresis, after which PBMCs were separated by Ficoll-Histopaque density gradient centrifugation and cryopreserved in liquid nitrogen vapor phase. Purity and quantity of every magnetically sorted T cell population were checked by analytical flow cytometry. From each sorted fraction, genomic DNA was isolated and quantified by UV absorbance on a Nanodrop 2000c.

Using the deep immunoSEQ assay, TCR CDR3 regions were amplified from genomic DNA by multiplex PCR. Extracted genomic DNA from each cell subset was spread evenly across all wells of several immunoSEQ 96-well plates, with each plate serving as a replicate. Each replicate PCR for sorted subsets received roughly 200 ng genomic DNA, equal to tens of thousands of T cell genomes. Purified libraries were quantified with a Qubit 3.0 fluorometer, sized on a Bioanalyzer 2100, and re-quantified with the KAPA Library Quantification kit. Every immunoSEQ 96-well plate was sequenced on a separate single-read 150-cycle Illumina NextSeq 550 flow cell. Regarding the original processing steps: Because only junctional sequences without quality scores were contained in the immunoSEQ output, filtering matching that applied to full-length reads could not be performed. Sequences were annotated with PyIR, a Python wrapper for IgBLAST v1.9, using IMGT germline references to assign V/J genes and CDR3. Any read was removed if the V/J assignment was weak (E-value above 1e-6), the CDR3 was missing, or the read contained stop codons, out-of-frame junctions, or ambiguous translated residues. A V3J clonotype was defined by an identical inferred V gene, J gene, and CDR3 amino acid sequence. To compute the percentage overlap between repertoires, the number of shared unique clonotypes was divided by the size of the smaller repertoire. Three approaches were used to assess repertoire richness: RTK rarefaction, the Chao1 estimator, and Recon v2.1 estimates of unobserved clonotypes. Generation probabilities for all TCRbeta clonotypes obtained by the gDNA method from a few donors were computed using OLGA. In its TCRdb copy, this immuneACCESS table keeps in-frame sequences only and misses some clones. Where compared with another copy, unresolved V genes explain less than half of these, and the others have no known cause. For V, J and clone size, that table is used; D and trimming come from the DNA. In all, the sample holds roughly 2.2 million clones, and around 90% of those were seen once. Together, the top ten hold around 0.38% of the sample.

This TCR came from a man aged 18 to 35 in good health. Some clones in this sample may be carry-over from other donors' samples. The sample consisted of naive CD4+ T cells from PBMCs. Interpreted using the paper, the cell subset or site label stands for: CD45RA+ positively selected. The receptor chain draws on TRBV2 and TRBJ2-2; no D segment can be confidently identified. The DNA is TGTGCCAATGGTCGGTTTCGGCAGAACACCGGGGAGCTGTTTTTT. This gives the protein CANGRFRQNTGELFF.